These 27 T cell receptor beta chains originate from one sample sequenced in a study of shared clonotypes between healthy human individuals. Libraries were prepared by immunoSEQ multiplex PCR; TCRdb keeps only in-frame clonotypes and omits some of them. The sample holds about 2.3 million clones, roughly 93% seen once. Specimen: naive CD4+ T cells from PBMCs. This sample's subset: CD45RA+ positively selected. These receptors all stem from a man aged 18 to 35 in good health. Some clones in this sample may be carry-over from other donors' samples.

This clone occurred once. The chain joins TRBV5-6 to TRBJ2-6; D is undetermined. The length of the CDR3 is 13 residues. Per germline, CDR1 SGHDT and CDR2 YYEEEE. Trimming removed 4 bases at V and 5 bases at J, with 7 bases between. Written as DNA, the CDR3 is TGTGCCAGCAGCCCCGGCCGGGCCAACGTCCTGACTTTC. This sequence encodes CASSPGRANVLTF.

The CDR3 protein is CASISSTYNEQFF. DNA for the CDR3: TGTGCCAGCATTTCGTCTACTTACAATGAGCAGTTCTTC. This rearrangement joins TRBV28 to TRBJ2-1; no reliable D call. This CDR3 is 13 amino acids long. V lost 7 bases to trimming and J lost 4 bases, with 11 bases between them. Germline lookup yields CDR1 MDHEN and CDR2 SYDVKM.

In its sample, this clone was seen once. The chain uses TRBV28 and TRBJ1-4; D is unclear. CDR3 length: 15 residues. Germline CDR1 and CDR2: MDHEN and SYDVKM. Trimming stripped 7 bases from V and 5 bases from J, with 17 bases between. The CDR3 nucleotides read TGTGCCAGCACTGGGCCTCTTGGGCCCAATGAAAAACTGTTTTTT. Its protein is CASTGPLGPNEKLFF.

The CDR3 coding sequence is TGTGCCAGCAGCTCCTACAGGGGCACGGGTACGCAGTATTTT. Its translation is CASSSYRGTGTQYF. This chain links TRBV5-4 with TRBJ2-3; 7 bases agree with TRBD1. This CDR3 comprises 14 residues. CDR1 is SGHNT and CDR2 is YYREEE in the germline V gene (reference sequence). V shed 3 bases, J shed 8 bases, and the junction held 9 bases outside the gene matches. Drawing the rest from reference TRBV5-4 and TRBJ2-3, the complete variable domain is ETGVTQSPTHLIKTRGQQVTLRCSSQSGHNTVSWYQQALGQGPQFIFQYYREEENGRGNFPPRFSGLQFPNYSSELNVNALELDDSALYLCASSSYRGTGTQYFGPGTRLTVL.

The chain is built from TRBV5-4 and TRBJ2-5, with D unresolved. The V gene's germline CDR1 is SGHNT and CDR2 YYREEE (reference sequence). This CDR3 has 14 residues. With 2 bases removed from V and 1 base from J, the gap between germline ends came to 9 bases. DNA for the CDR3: TGTGCCAGCAGCTTTGCGCAGACCCAAGAGACCCAGTACTTC. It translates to CASSFAQTQETQYF.

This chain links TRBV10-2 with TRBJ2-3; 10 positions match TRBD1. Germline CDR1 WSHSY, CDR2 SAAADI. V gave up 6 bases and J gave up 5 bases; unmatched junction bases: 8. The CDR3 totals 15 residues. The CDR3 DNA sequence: TGCGCCAGCAGAGCGGGACAGGGGAATCAAGATACGCAGTATTTT. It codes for CASRAGQGNQDTQYF.

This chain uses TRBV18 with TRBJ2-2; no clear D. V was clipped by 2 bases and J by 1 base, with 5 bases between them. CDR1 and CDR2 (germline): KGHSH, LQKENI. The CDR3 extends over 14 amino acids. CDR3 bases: TGTGCCAGCTCACCAAACTTGAACACCGGGGAGCTGTTTTTT. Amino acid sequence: CASSPNLNTGELFF.

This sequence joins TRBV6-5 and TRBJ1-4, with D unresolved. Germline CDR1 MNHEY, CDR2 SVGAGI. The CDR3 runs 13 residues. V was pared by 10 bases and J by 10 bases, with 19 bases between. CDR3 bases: TGTGCCACCTATGGCGACCCAACCGGAAAACTGTTTTTT. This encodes CATYGDPTGKLFF.

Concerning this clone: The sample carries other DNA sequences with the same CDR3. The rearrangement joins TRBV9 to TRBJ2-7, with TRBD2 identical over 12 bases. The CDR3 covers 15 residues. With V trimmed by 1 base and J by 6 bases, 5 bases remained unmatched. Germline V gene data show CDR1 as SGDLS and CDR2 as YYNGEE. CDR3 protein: CASSVLAGGPGEQYF. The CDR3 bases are TGTGCCAGCAGCGTACTAGCGGGAGGGCCCGGCGAGCAGTACTTC.

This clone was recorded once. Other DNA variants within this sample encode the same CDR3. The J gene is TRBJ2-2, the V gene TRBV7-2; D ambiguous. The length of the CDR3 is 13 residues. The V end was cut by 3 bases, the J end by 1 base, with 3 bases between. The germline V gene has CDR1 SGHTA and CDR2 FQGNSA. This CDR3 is CASSFWNTGELFF. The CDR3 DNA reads TGTGCCAGCAGCTTCTGGAACACCGGGGAGCTGTTTTTT.

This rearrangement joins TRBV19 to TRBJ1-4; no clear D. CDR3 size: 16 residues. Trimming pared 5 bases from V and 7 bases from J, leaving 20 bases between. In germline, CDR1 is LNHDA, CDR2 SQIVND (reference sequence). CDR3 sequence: CASSLPRGSEREKLFF. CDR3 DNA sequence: TGTGCCAGTAGTCTCCCGAGAGGATCTGAGCGTGAAAAACTGTTTTTT.

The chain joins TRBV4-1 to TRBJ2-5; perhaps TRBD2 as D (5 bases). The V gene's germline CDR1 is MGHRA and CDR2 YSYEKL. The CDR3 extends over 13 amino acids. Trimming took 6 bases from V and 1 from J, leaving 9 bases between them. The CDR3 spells CASRGLAQETQYF. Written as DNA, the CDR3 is TGCGCCAGCAGAGGGCTAGCCCAAGAGACCCAGTACTTC.

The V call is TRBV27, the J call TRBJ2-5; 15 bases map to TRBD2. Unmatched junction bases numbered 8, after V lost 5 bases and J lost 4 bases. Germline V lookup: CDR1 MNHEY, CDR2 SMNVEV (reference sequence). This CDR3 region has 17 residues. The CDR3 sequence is CASSPRTSGRVVETQYF. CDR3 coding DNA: TGTGCCAGCAGTCCCCGGACTAGCGGGAGGGTGGTAGAGACCCAGTACTTC.

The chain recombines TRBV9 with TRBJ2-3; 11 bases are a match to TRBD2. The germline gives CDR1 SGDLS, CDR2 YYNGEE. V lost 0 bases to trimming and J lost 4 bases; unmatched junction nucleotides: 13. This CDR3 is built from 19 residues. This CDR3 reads CASSVGLGGLAGSADTQYF. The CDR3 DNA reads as TGTGCCAGCAGCGTAGGATTAGGAGGACTAGCGGGCTCGGCAGATACGCAGTATTTT.

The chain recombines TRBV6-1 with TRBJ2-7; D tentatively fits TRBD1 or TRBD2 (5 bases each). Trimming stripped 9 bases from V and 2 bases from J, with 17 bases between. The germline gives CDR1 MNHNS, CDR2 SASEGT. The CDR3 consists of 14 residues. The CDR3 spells CASGPVRGAYEQYF. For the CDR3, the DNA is TGTGCCAGTGGGCCAGTAAGGGGAGCCTACGAGCAGTACTTC.

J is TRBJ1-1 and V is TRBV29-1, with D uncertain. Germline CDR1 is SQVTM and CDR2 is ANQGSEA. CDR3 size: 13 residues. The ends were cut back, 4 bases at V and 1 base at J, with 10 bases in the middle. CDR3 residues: CSVAPWANTEAFF. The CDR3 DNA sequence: TGCAGCGTTGCTCCTTGGGCGAACACTGAAGCTTTCTTT. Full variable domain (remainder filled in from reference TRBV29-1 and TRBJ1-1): SAVISQKPSRDICQRGTSLTIQCQVDSQVTMMFWYRQQPGQSLTLIATANQGSEATYESGFVIDKFPISRPNLTFSTLTVSNMSPEDSSIYLCSVAPWANTEAFFGQGTRLTVV.

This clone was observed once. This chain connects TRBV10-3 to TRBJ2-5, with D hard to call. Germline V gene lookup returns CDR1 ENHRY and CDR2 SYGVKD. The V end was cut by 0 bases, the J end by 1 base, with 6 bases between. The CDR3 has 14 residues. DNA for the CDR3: TGTGCCATCAGTGAGTCGGGTCTCCAAGAGACCCAGTACTTC. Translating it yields CAISESGLQETQYF.

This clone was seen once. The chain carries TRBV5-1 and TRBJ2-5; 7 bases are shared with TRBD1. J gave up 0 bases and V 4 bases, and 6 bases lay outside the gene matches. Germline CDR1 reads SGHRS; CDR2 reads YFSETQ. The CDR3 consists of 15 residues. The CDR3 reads CASSRGGQYQETQYF. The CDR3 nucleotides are TGCGCCAGCAGCCGAGGGGGACAGTACCAAGAGACCCAGTACTTC.

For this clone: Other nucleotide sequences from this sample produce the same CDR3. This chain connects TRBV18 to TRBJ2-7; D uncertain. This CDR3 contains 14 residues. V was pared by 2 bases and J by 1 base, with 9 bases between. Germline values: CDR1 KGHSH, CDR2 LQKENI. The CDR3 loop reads CASSPTQDSYEQYF. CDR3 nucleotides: TGTGCCAGCTCACCAACCCAAGATTCCTACGAGCAGTACTTC.

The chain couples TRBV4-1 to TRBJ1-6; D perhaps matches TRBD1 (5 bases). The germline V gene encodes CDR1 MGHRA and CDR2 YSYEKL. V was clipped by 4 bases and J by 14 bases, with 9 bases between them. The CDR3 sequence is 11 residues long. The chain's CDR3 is CASSRGLALHF. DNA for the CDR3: TGCGCCAGCAGCCGGGGGTTGGCCCTCCACTTT.

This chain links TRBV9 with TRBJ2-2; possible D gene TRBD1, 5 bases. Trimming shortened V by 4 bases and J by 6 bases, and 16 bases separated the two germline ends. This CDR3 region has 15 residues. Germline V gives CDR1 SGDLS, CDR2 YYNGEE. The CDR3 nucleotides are TGTGCCAGCAGCCCCCAGGGCAGCGTTTCCGGGGAGCTGTTTTTT. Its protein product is CASSPQGSVSGELFF.

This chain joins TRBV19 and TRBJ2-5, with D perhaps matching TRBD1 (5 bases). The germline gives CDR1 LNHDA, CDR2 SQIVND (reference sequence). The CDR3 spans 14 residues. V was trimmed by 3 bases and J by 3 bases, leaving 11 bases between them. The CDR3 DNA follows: TGTGCCAGTAGTATGGTTTCAGGGAAAGAGACCCAGTACTTC. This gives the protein CASSMVSGKETQYF.

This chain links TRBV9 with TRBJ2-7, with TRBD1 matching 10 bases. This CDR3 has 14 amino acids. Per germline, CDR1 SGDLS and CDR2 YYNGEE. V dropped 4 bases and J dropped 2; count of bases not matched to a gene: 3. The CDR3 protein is CASSSGTGAYEQYF. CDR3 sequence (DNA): TGTGCCAGCAGCTCCGGGACAGGGGCCTACGAGCAGTACTTC.

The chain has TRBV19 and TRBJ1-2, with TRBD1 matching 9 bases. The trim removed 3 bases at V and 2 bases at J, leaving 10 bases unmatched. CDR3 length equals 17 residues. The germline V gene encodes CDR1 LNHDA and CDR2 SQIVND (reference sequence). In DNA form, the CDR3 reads TGTGCCAGTAGTATGGGGTACAGGGGGCGGCTGAACTATGGCTACACCTTC. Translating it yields CASSMGYRGRLNYGYTF.

The CDR3 region has the DNA TGTGCCAGTAGTTCACAGGGGCTCCTCTCTGGGGCCAACGTCCTGACTTTC. Amino acid sequence: CASSSQGLLSGANVLTF. The chain combines TRBV19 with TRBJ2-6, with TRBD1 matching 7 bases. Germline V gives CDR1 LNHDA, CDR2 SQIVND (reference sequence). This CDR3 is built from 17 residues. The V gene end was trimmed by 5 bases and the J gene end by 0 bases; junction bases not matched to a gene: 7.

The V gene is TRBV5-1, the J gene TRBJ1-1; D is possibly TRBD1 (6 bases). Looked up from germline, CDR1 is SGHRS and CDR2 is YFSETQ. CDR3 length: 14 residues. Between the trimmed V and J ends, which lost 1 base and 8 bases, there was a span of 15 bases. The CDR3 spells CASSLRTVGREAFF. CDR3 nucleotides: TGCGCCAGCAGCTTGCGGACAGTGGGGCGGGAAGCTTTCTTT.

CDR3 sequence reads: CASSATTGTAFSGNTIYF. In DNA, the CDR3 is TGTGCCAGCAGCGCAACGACCGGGACAGCCTTCTCTGGAAACACCATATATTTT. This chain joins TRBV9 and TRBJ1-3; 7 bases line up with TRBD1. The CDR3 is made up of 18 amino acids. Trimming at V came to 3 bases and at J to 0 bases, leaving 12 bases not matched to a gene. In germline, CDR1 is SGDLS, CDR2 YYNGEE.